This T cell receptor (beta chain) derives from a study of cytomegalovirus exposure and HLA in healthy donors. V lost 4 bases and J 6 bases, leaving 12 bases between the germline ends. CDR1 is KGHSH, CDR2 LQKENI, per germline. The CDR3 length is 13 residues. A note on this clone: Its antigen is as yet unknown.

PCR amplification relied on 60 Vbeta primers (plus 13 Jbeta primers). The method was immunoSEQ multiplex PCR; TCRdb's version includes in-frame clones alone and lacks a portion of them. The sample records around 180,000 clones, 65% to 80% being singletons. Study-level points and caveats: The majority of CMV-associated TCR beta chains were reported as apparently HLA-restricted in a later analysis. In vitro, three CMV-associated chains proved specific for CMV antigens. Beyond CMV serostatus, there was no information to go on about immune exposure.

This TCR was recovered from a woman aged 40 to 55 in good health and CMV-seronegative. The sequenced sample was PBMCs. The V and J genes are TRBV18 and TRBJ1-1, with a tentative D call TRBD1 (5 bases). For the CDR3, the DNA is TGTGCCAGCTCACTGGGGCGCATCGCTGAAGCTTTCTTT. Its translation: CASSLGRIAEAFF.